This TCR beta chain is from a study of blood T cell repertoires in COVID-19 (dated by TCRdb to about 2020). With respect to the entire study: Collaborator samples came from the United States, Italy and Spain and covered acute and convalescent phases of COVID-19. Where HLA class I and class II types were available, the types were taken from metadata supplied by the sample provider, not from assay-based typing. The prospective study material was composed of cDNA or gDNA derived from T cells, B-cell-depleted T cells, or PBMCs. The dataset comprised deeply sampled blood TCRbeta repertoires from subjects exposed to, actively infected with, or recovered from COVID-19. The repertoires were released in a freely available public database meant as a resource for research on the immune response to SARS-CoV-2. The samples were drawn from two sources: the first 160 participants of the ongoing ImmuneRACE study, and 1,000 to 1,500 subjects contributed by 6 global collaborators. Sample metadata almost always included a de-identified subject ID, COVID-19 status, age in years and sex.

On the study overall, not on this receptor specifically: How much clinical and demographic metadata was included differed by source and by participant, and the metadata was provided uncurated.

The collaborating institutions used their own protocols to collect whole blood in K2EDTA tubes. For TCRbeta analysis, collaborators shipped samples in one of three forms: frozen whole blood, isolated PBMCs, or DNA extracted from either of those sample types. In the case of this clone: Its antigen remains unidentified. Per-base qualities were not stored, and no clone one base away is much larger.

The junction shows trimming of 1 base on V and 0 bases on J, plus 6 bases between the germline ends. Inclusive of the bounding cysteine and phenylalanine, the CDR3 is 13 residues long. Of the read, only the CDR3 DNA is kept; its 39 bases are in frame from base 1. CDR1 and CDR2, per the germline V gene (reference sequence), are GTSNPN and SVGIG. TCRbeta CDR3 regions were amplified from genomic DNA using the immunoSEQ Assay, a bias-controlled multiplex PCR. Per the source publication's procedure: The number of nucleated cells in each sample was estimated from the amplification of reference gene primers within the assay. Sequence reads were collapsed and filtered to measure the absolute abundance of every unique TCRbeta CDR3 rearrangement. For each sample, productive Simpson clonality was calculated as the square root of Simpson's diversity index over productive rearrangements. The clones in this table, taken by TCRdb from immuneACCESS, are in-frame only. Not every clone is retained; where verified, under half of the shortfall comes from an unresolved V gene, and the cause of the rest is unknown. V and J calls and clone size come straight from that table; D and trimming were deduced from the DNA. A total of more than 70,000 clones appear in this sample, about 86% of them only once. The ten most abundant clones make up about 24% of the sample.

Material for sequencing was peripheral blood. This clonotype was sampled from an elderly woman in a cohort sampled during active or convalescent COVID-19. The rearranged segments are TRBV30 and TRBJ1-2; the D gene cannot be resolved reliably. The CDR3 corresponds to CAWSGAANYGYTF. The sequenced DNA: TGTGCCTGGAGTGGGGCAGCTAACTATGGCTACACCTTC.